Listed below are T cell receptor beta chains from one sample, sequenced in a study of blood T cells in healthy people across ages. TCRdb ran MiXCR on the 5' RACE reads and lists one entry per CDR3 protein. The table records about 1.7 million distinct CDR3 sequences, 28% of them present only once. Sequencing input: blood. The receptors stem from a woman between 25 and 40 years old in good health. Both conserved end residues are part of each CDR3. Fields, in order: clone size, V gene, CDR3 length, D gene, J gene, CDR3 protein, CDR3 DNA. D genes are given only for firm matches. Clone size is shown for a subset of rows, as once, few, many or a class of expanded clone.

>few|TRBV20-1|14|TRBD1|TRBJ2-3
CSATRQGSTDTQYF
TGCAGTGCTACGAGACAGGGAAGCACAGATACGCAGTATTTT
>few|TRBV6-6|16|TRBD1|TRBJ2-7
CASRGVPGQGSDEQYF
TGTGCCAGCAGGGGGGTACCGGGACAGGGGTCCGACGAGCAGTACTTC
>.|TRBV29-1|12|.|TRBJ1-2
CSVGGGPHGYTF
TGCAGCGTTGGGGGGGGCCCCCATGGCTACACCTTC
>.|TRBV5-1|19|TRBD2|TRBJ2-3
CASSARTGLAGDYTDTQYF
TGCGCCAGCAGCGCAAGAACGGGACTAGCGGGAGATTACACAGATACGCAGTATTTT
>.|TRBV30|13|.|TRBJ1-2
CAWLTGSGYGYTF
TGTGCCTGGCTCACAGGGTCGGGCTATGGCTACACCTTC
>many|TRBV7-3|19|.|TRBJ2-3
CASSPGLGGQRGSTDTQYF
TGTGCCAGCAGCCCCGGGTTAGGGGGCCAGCGGGGTAGCACAGATACGCAGTATTTT
>once|TRBV6-2/TRBV6-3|13|.|TRBJ1-5
CASSFGGRQPQHF
TGTGCCAGCAGTTTCGGGGGTCGTCAGCCCCAGCATTTT
>.|TRBV27|14|.|TRBJ1-2
CASSLGAENYGYTF
TGTGCCAGCAGTTTAGGTGCAGAAAACTATGGCTACACCTTC
>.|TRBV20-1|16|.|TRBJ2-1
CSARVLDRKTQNEQFF
TGCAGTGCTAGAGTTTTGGACAGAAAGACACAGAATGAGCAGTTCTTC
>many|TRBV20-1|15|.|TRBJ2-3
CSARDSLTSRDTQYF
TGCAGTGCTAGAGATTCATTGACTAGTCGTGATACGCAGTATTTT
>.|TRBV28|15|.|TRBJ2-7
CASSLARRSRYEQYF
TGTGCCAGCAGTTTAGCCAGGCGGAGCAGGTACGAGCAGTACTTC
>few|TRBV7-9|16|.|TRBJ2-7
CASSLGEGDAPHEQYF
TGTGCCAGCAGCTTAGGTGAGGGGGATGCTCCCCACGAGCAGTACTTC
>.|TRBV10-3|15|.|TRBJ2-7
CAISERDMNAYEQYF
TGTGCCATCAGTGAACGGGACATGAATGCCTACGAGCAGTACTTC